Described below is a single T cell receptor beta chain sequence and its context. What it binds is unknown. This sample is part of a study of cytomegalovirus exposure and HLA in healthy donors. Study results and caveats: Analysis was performed later, and it showed HLA-associated TCR beta chains to be more clonally expanded than equally common others. In terms of immune exposure information, only CMV serostatus was available. In an earlier analysis, in under 700 donors, most V segments appeared productive either ~87% or ~30% of the time. Reports credit the classifier with highly specific, highly sensitive diagnosis of cytomegalovirus status.

The PCR was carried out with 60 Vbeta primers and 13 Jbeta primers. Assay used: immunoSEQ multiplex PCR; TCRdb lists only in-frame clones, some missing. This repertoire shows 65,000 to 90,000 clones, more than 70% found once; its top ten account for around 10%. Looked up from germline, CDR1 is LNHNV and CDR2 is YYDKDF (reference sequence). V lost 3 bases and J 5 bases, leaving 13 bases between the germline ends. The CDR3 covers 15 residues. This sequence originates from a woman in her 40s in good health and CMV-seropositive. V and J are TRBV15 and TRBJ2-2; perhaps TRBD2 as D (6 bases). Source material: PBMCs. The CDR3 nucleotides read TGTGCCACCAGCAGGGCGGGGCTTGGAACCGGGGAGCTGTTTTTT. It yields the protein CATSRAGLGTGELFF.